Following are 4 T cell receptor beta chains from one sample sequenced in a study of CD8+CD57+ T cells in acquired aplastic anemia. TCR beta VDJ and CDR3 profiles were obtained from a genomic DNA template. Each CDR3 protein gets one entry after TCRdb re-called the reads with MiXCR. The repertoire holds about 100,000 distinct CDR3 sequences, with around 49% as singletons. The sequencing sample was made of sorted CD4+, CD8+, or CD8+CD57+ T cells (not recorded which) from PBMCs. Every receptor here comes from a human donor in good health, serving as a control.

Points on this clonotype: This may come from a read error, since a much larger clone is one base off. V usage is TRBV4-1 and J usage is TRBJ1-1; D call uncertain. This CDR3 spans 14 amino acids. With 1 base removed from V and 7 bases from J, the gap between germline ends came to 13 bases. CDR1 MGHRA and CDR2 YSYEKL come from the germline V gene. DNA of the CDR3: TGCGCCAGCAGCCAAGTAGGACCGCACAGTGAAGCTTTCTTT. This gives the protein CASSQVGPHSEAFF.

This clonotype has at least ten counts. The DNA for the CDR3 is TGCGCCAGCAGCCCCGGGACTGGAGAGACCCAGTACTTC. Translated, it gives CASSPGTGETQYF. The V gene is TRBV4-3, the J gene TRBJ2-5; TRBD2 is a possible D gene (6 bases). Germline CDR1 LGHNA, CDR2 YSLEER. CDR3 length: 13 amino acids. V shed 4 bases and J shed 4 bases, with 10 bases lying between them.

V and J are TRBV10-3 and TRBJ1-6; D gene uncertain. The CDR3 runs 13 residues. V lost 8 bases to trimming and J lost 4 bases, with 9 bases between them. Germline CDR1 and CDR2: ENHRY and SYGVKD. The CDR3 here is CAIESGYNSPLHF. Written as DNA, the CDR3 is TGTGCCATCGAATCCGGTTATAATTCACCCCTCCACTTT.

This clonotype was observed many times. This chain uses TRBV7-9 with TRBJ2-7; TRBD2 aligns across 8 bases. The CDR3 totals 14 residues. The V gene end was trimmed by 1 base and the J gene end by 1 base; junction bases not matched to a gene: 0. CDR1 and CDR2 (germline): SEHNR, FQNEAQ (reference sequence). Here the CDR3 DNA reads TGTGCCAGCAGCTTAGAGCGGGGGTCCTACGAGCAGTACTTC. Translated, it gives CASSLERGSYEQYF.